Listed below are T cell receptor beta chains from one sample, sequenced in a study of regulatory T cells in long-lasting Graves disease. From the multiplex PCR reads, TCRdb called clonotypes with MiXCR, one entry per CDR3 protein. The table records under 350,000 distinct CDR3 sequences, 22% of them present only once. The specimen comprised peripheral blood mononuclear cells (PBMCs), sampled when the disease was refractory, from a patient treated with antithyroid drugs. The receptors derive from a female donor with Graves disease. The CDR3 runs from the conserved cysteine through the conserved F or W. The order of the fields is J gene, clone size, V gene, D gene, CDR3 DNA, CDR3 protein. A D gene is named only where the DNA matches it firmly. Rows give clone size only sometimes, using once, few, many, or a class for an expanded clone.

J gene: TRBJ2-7; clone size: few; V gene: TRBV9; D gene: TRBD2; CDR3 DNA: TGTGCCAGCAGTAAGGAAGTGGGACTAGCGGGAGGACCCTACGAGCAGTACTTC; CDR3 protein: CASSKEVGLAGGPYEQYF
J gene: TRBJ2-7; clone size: .; V gene: TRBV20-1; D gene: .; CDR3 DNA: TGCAGTGCTAGAGATTTAAACGGTTCCTACGAGCAGTACTTC; CDR3 protein: CSARDLNGSYEQYF
J gene: TRBJ2-7; clone size: few; V gene: TRBV6-1; D gene: .; CDR3 DNA: TGTGCCAGCAGTGAACCCGGACGGAGGGAGCAGTACTTC; CDR3 protein: CASSEPGRREQYF
J gene: TRBJ1-6; clone size: many; V gene: TRBV2; D gene: .; CDR3 DNA: TGTGCCAGCAGTTCGGACACGGGTTCACCCCTCCACTTT; CDR3 protein: CASSSDTGSPLHF
J gene: TRBJ1-5; clone size: .; V gene: TRBV19; D gene: TRBD1; CDR3 DNA: TGTGCCAGTAGTATATATGGAGGGGGCGCGTGGGTGACTGGCAATCAGCCCCAGCATTTT; CDR3 protein: CASSIYGGGAWVTGNQPQHF
J gene: TRBJ2-2; clone size: .; V gene: TRBV27; D gene: TRBD2; CDR3 DNA: TGTGCCAGCAGTGGGGGGGGCGGGGAGCTGTTTTTT; CDR3 protein: CASSGGGGELFF
J gene: TRBJ2-7; clone size: .; V gene: TRBV15; D gene: .; CDR3 DNA: TGTGCCACCAGCAGCCGGGACAAAACCTACGAGCAGTACTTC; CDR3 protein: CATSSRDKTYEQYF
J gene: TRBJ1-3; clone size: .; V gene: TRBV28; D gene: .; CDR3 DNA: TGTGCCAGCAGTTTATGGCGAACAGACGGAAACACCATATATTTT; CDR3 protein: CASSLWRTDGNTIYF
J gene: TRBJ2-7; clone size: few; V gene: TRBV29-1; D gene: TRBD2; CDR3 DNA: TGCAGCGTTAACCCTGCCCTGCGCCTTAGCGGGACAATCTACGAGCAGTACTTC; CDR3 protein: CSVNPALRLSGTIYEQYF
J gene: TRBJ1-1; clone size: .; V gene: TRBV7-2; D gene: .; CDR3 DNA: TGTGCCAGCAGCTTAGTCGCAGGGCAGGGACGGGGGAAGAACACTGAAGCTTTCTTT; CDR3 protein: CASSLVAGQGRGKNTEAFF
J gene: TRBJ2-7; clone size: few; V gene: TRBV19; D gene: .; CDR3 DNA: TGTGCCAGTAGTAGCGGAGGAGCCTACGAGCAGTACTTC; CDR3 protein: CASSSGGAYEQYF
J gene: TRBJ2-4; clone size: few; V gene: TRBV10-3; D gene: TRBD2; CDR3 DNA: TGTGCCATCAGTGATACTACCGGGACTAGCGGGAAAAACATTCAGTACTTC; CDR3 protein: CAISDTTGTSGKNIQYF
J gene: TRBJ1-5; clone size: many; V gene: TRBV12-3/TRBV12-4; D gene: .; CDR3 DNA: TGTGCCAGCAGCCCTAGCAATCAGCCCCAGCATTTT; CDR3 protein: CASSPSNQPQHF
J gene: TRBJ2-5; clone size: many; V gene: TRBV6-1; D gene: .; CDR3 DNA: TGTGCCAGCAGGACGGGGGGACAGAAAATGTTCCAAGAGACCCAGTACTTC; CDR3 protein: CASRTGGQKMFQETQYF
J gene: TRBJ2-2; clone size: few; V gene: TRBV7-6; D gene: TRBD2; CDR3 DNA: TGTGCCAGCAGTACACAGGGAGTCGGGGGGGACATCGGGGAGCTGTTTTTT; CDR3 protein: CASSTQGVGGDIGELFF
J gene: TRBJ1-2; clone size: many; V gene: TRBV27; D gene: .; CDR3 DNA: TGTGCCAGCAGTTTCGGGGGGGGCTATGGCTACACCTTC; CDR3 protein: CASSFGGGYGYTF
J gene: TRBJ1-1; clone size: few; V gene: TRBV20-1; D gene: .; CDR3 DNA: TGCAGTGCTAGAGGACTCCGACAGGCTACGAACACTGAAGCTTTCTTT; CDR3 protein: CSARGLRQATNTEAFF
J gene: TRBJ2-5; clone size: .; V gene: TRBV7-2; D gene: .; CDR3 DNA: TGTGCCAGCACCCGGTGGGGAGAGACCCAGTACTTC; CDR3 protein: CASTRWGETQYF
J gene: TRBJ2-5; clone size: few; V gene: TRBV20-1; D gene: TRBD2; CDR3 DNA: TGCAGTGCTAGAGATTCACTAGCGGCAAAAGAGACCCAGTACTTC; CDR3 protein: CSARDSLAAKETQYF
J gene: TRBJ2-4; clone size: .; V gene: TRBV20-1; D gene: TRBD2; CDR3 DNA: TGCAGTGCTAGAGCGGGAGGAGGGGTAGCCAAAAACATTCAGTACTTC; CDR3 protein: CSARAGGGVAKNIQYF
J gene: TRBJ2-7; clone size: many; V gene: TRBV29-1; D gene: .; CDR3 DNA: TGCAGCGTTGAGGTCAGCTACGAGCAGTACTTC; CDR3 protein: CSVEVSYEQYF
J gene: TRBJ2-5; clone size: many; V gene: TRBV7-2; D gene: TRBD1; CDR3 DNA: TGTGCCAGCAGCCAAGGACAGGGCATTGGGACCCAGTACTTC; CDR3 protein: CASSQGQGIGTQYF
J gene: TRBJ2-5; clone size: many; V gene: TRBV28; D gene: TRBD1; CDR3 DNA: TGTGCCAGCAGTAAAGGACAGGCCCAAGAGACCCAGTACTTC; CDR3 protein: CASSKGQAQETQYF
J gene: TRBJ1-6; clone size: .; V gene: TRBV4-3; D gene: .; CDR3 DNA: TGCGCCAGCAGCCAAGTTTACCAGGGTGTGAATTCACCCCTCCACTTT; CDR3 protein: CASSQVYQGVNSPLHF
J gene: TRBJ2-1; clone size: few; V gene: TRBV6-2/TRBV6-3; D gene: .; CDR3 DNA: TGTGCCAGCAGGAATCCAGGGGCTGAGCAGTTCTTC; CDR3 protein: CASRNPGAEQFF
J gene: TRBJ2-3; clone size: .; V gene: TRBV6-5; D gene: .; CDR3 DNA: TGTGCCAGCAGTTACCTCGGGGAGTGGAGCACAGATACGCAGTATTTT; CDR3 protein: CASSYLGEWSTDTQYF
J gene: TRBJ2-7; clone size: many; V gene: TRBV27; D gene: TRBD1; CDR3 DNA: TGTGCCAGCAACGCTATCGGGACAGGGCCCCACGAGCAGTACTTC; CDR3 protein: CASNAIGTGPHEQYF
J gene: TRBJ2-7; clone size: many; V gene: TRBV6-1; D gene: TRBD1; CDR3 DNA: TGTGCCAGCAGCGAAGTGGGACAGGGGGCATACGAGCAGTACTTC; CDR3 protein: CASSEVGQGAYEQYF
J gene: TRBJ1-1; clone size: few; V gene: TRBV11-2; D gene: .; CDR3 DNA: TGTGCCAGCAGCTTGGGTCCGACAGTTGAAGCTTTCTTT; CDR3 protein: CASSLGPTVEAFF
J gene: TRBJ1-1; clone size: few; V gene: TRBV30; D gene: .; CDR3 DNA: TGTGCCTGTAGGGTCTGGAACACTGAAGCTCTCTTT; CDR3 protein: CACRVWNTEALF
J gene: TRBJ1-6; clone size: .; V gene: TRBV5-1; D gene: .; CDR3 DNA: TGCGCCAGCAGCTTCTCGGGGGGAAATAATTCACCCCTCCACTTT; CDR3 protein: CASSFSGGNNSPLHF
J gene: TRBJ1-2; clone size: .; V gene: TRBV6-1; D gene: .; CDR3 DNA: TGTGCCAGCAGTGAAGCGTTATTCGGGGTAGAACAGACTAACTATAGCTACACCTTC; CDR3 protein: CASSEALFGVEQTNYSYTF
J gene: TRBJ1-2; clone size: few; V gene: TRBV11-1; D gene: TRBD1; CDR3 DNA: TGTGCCAGCAGCCAACCCCAGGGGGACAACTATGGCTACACCTTC; CDR3 protein: CASSQPQGDNYGYTF
J gene: TRBJ1-2; clone size: .; V gene: TRBV6-9; D gene: .; CDR3 DNA: TGTGCCAGCAGTTACGTCGGGAACTATGCCTACACCTTC; CDR3 protein: CASSYVGNYAYTF
J gene: TRBJ2-5; clone size: many; V gene: TRBV9; D gene: TRBD1; CDR3 DNA: TGTGCCAGCAGCGATGGACAGGGGGGAACGACCCAGTACTTC; CDR3 protein: CASSDGQGGTTQYF
J gene: TRBJ1-5; clone size: .; V gene: TRBV5-6; D gene: TRBD1; CDR3 DNA: TGTGCCAGCAGCTTTGGACAGGGCCCCAATCAGCCCCAGCATTTT; CDR3 protein: CASSFGQGPNQPQHF
J gene: TRBJ2-4; clone size: many; V gene: TRBV11-2; D gene: TRBD2; CDR3 DNA: TGTGCCAGCAGCGGGGGACTAGCGGGTCTAAACATTCAGTACTTC; CDR3 protein: CASSGGLAGLNIQYF
J gene: TRBJ1-2; clone size: few; V gene: TRBV3-1; D gene: .; CDR3 DNA: TGTGCCAGCAGCCAAGATGACGGTCCAAACTATGGCTACACCTTC; CDR3 protein: CASSQDDGPNYGYTF
J gene: TRBJ2-2; clone size: many; V gene: TRBV30; D gene: .; CDR3 DNA: TGTGCCTGGGACACAAACACCGGGGAGCTGTTTTTT; CDR3 protein: CAWDTNTGELFF
J gene: TRBJ2-1; clone size: few; V gene: TRBV20-1; D gene: .; CDR3 DNA: TGCAGTGCACAAATTGACAGTCTCTCCTACAATGAGCAGTTCTTC; CDR3 protein: CSAQIDSLSYNEQFF
J gene: TRBJ2-7; clone size: many; V gene: TRBV20-1; D gene: .; CDR3 DNA: TGCAGTGCACGGGACATAACTGCCTACGAGCAGTACTTC; CDR3 protein: CSARDITAYEQYF
J gene: TRBJ1-1; clone size: many; V gene: TRBV2; D gene: .; CDR3 DNA: TGTGCCAGCAGGTACGGACCGGTGATGAACACTGAAGCTTTCTTT; CDR3 protein: CASRYGPVMNTEAFF
J gene: TRBJ2-4; clone size: few; V gene: TRBV24-1; D gene: .; CDR3 DNA: TGTGCCACCAGTCTATGGACAGTAGCCAAAAACATTCAGTACTTC; CDR3 protein: CATSLWTVAKNIQYF
J gene: TRBJ1-4; clone size: many; V gene: TRBV7-2; D gene: .; CDR3 DNA: TGTGCCAGCAGCGCGCGGGGTGAGCAACTGTTTTTT; CDR3 protein: CASSARGEQLFF
J gene: TRBJ1-1; clone size: many; V gene: TRBV28; D gene: .; CDR3 DNA: TGTGCCAGCAGTCCGCCATCAGGGGCGAGGAACACTGAAGCTTTCTTT; CDR3 protein: CASSPPSGARNTEAFF
J gene: TRBJ2-6; clone size: .; V gene: TRBV7-9; D gene: .; CDR3 DNA: TGTGCCAGCAGCTTAGTTGGAGACTCTGGGGCCAACGTCCTGACTTTC; CDR3 protein: CASSLVGDSGANVLTF
J gene: TRBJ2-1; clone size: .; V gene: TRBV7-9; D gene: .; CDR3 DNA: TGTGCCAGCAGCCGGGACTTCAATGAGCAGTTCTTC; CDR3 protein: CASSRDFNEQFF
J gene: TRBJ1-5; clone size: few; V gene: TRBV7-2; D gene: TRBD1; CDR3 DNA: TGTGCCAGCAGCCCATATGGACAGGGAGGCAATCAGCCCCAGCATTTT; CDR3 protein: CASSPYGQGGNQPQHF
J gene: TRBJ2-7; clone size: many; V gene: TRBV6-1; D gene: .; CDR3 DNA: TGTGCCAGCAGTGAAGCGACTGAGCAGTACTTC; CDR3 protein: CASSEATEQYF
J gene: TRBJ2-7; clone size: many; V gene: TRBV11-2; D gene: TRBD1; CDR3 DNA: TGTGCCAGCAGCGCCGGACAGGGTTCCCACGAGCAGTACTTC; CDR3 protein: CASSAGQGSHEQYF
J gene: TRBJ1-1; clone size: .; V gene: TRBV20-1; D gene: .; CDR3 DNA: TGCAGTGCTAGCGGACTCGACGGGGGGAACACTGAAGCTTTCTTT; CDR3 protein: CSASGLDGGNTEAFF
J gene: TRBJ2-7; clone size: few; V gene: TRBV29-1; D gene: .; CDR3 DNA: TGCAGCGTTGAAGGTGACTGGCAGGACGAGCAGTACTTC; CDR3 protein: CSVEGDWQDEQYF
J gene: TRBJ2-7; clone size: .; V gene: TRBV5-8; D gene: TRBD2; CDR3 DNA: TGTGCCAGCAGCCGCCCGGGGGGGGACTACGAGCAGTACTTC; CDR3 protein: CASSRPGGDYEQYF